This section outlines one TCR beta chain sequence together with its context. The antigen remains unidentified. The CDR3 is 14 residues long. V gave up 5 bases and J gave up 7 bases; unmatched junction bases: 8. Germline loops: CDR1 SGHTA, CDR2 FQGNSA. Sequencing used immunoSEQ multiplex PCR; TCRdb keeps in-frame clones, though not all of them. The sample records tens of thousands of clones, over 70% being singletons. The sample belongs to a study of T cell responses to AZD1222 COVID-19 vaccine. Findings and caveats of the study: A reported finding is that nearly half of spike-specific TCRs target unmutated variant regions. The donor group comprised mostly white British people and more females; the analysis possibly underestimated clonal diversity. Among AZD1222 vaccinees, only six were seropositive at baseline. Spike-specific TCR breadth rose after two AZD1222 doses, and depth rose as well.

This chain connects TRBV7-2 to TRBJ1-2, with 9 positions matching TRBD1. This TCR came from an adult in good health. The material was peripheral blood, obtained on day 0 of AZD1222 vaccination. The CDR3: CASSPRQGGGGYTF. CDR3 bases: TGTGCCAGCAGCCCCAGACAGGGGGGGGGTGGCTACACCTTC. The whole variable domain, filled in from reference TRBV7-2 and TRBJ1-2, reads GAGVSQSPSNKVTEKGKDVELRCDPISGHTALYWYRQSLGQGLEFLIYFQGNSAPDKSGLPSDRFSAERTGGSVSTLTIQRTQQEDSAVYLCASSPRQGGGGYTFGSGTRLTVV.